The entry below describes one T cell receptor beta chain. Time point meaning: patch test 1, 2 weeks after DPC sensitization. Described treatment: therapeutic diphenylcyclopropenone sensitization with weekly scalp DPC. The V and J ends lost 6 bases and 5 bases, in that order; junction bases with no gene match: 6. The CDR3 is 13 amino acids. The sample is drawn from a study of human T cells and chemical hapten exposure. Study at large: Investigators sensitized about 2 cm by about 2 cm of upper inner arm skin with 2% DPC.

TCRdb itself ran the RACE reads through MiXCR, one entry per CDR3 protein. The table lists around 75,000 distinct CDR3 sequences, about 12% of them singletons. Sequencing was performed on whole blood, taken in connection with sensitization to the hapten diphenylcyclopropenone (DPC). This chain connects TRBV12-3 or TRBV12-4 to TRBJ2-7, with 8 bases matching TRBD1. This sequence was found in a woman in her fifties or sixties with alopecia areata. Some clones in this sample may be carry-over from other donors' samples. CDR3 sequence reads: CASSLGQADEQYF. CDR3 nucleotide sequence: TGTGCCAGCAGCCTGGGACAGGCAGACGAGCAGTACTTC.